This passage covers 16 T cell receptor beta chains from one sample sequenced in a study of blood T cell repertoires in COVID-19. Using immunoSEQ multiplex PCR, the repertoire was profiled, and TCRdb retains in-frame clones only, with some absent. The sample has about 200,000 clones, 85% to 90% seen once; the top ten hold approximately 6.2%. Sequenced material: peripheral blood. Source of these receptors: a man aged 60 to 69 who had recovered from COVID-19.

The chain employs TRBV2 and TRBJ1-4; a possible D gene is TRBD1 (6 bases). Trimming removed 10 bases from V and 1 base from J, with 16 bases in between. Germline loops: CDR1 SNHLY, CDR2 FYNNEI. This CDR3 spans 15 amino acids. Written as DNA, the CDR3 is TGTGCCACCGAAGGGGGGGGCGTAACTAATGAAAAACTGTTTTTT. Its protein is CATEGGGVTNEKLFF.

V and J are TRBV19 and TRBJ1-5, with D possibly being TRBD1 (6 bases). Trimming removed 4 bases from V and 5 bases from J, with 15 bases in between. Germline-derived CDR1 and CDR2 are LNHDA and SQIVND (reference sequence). This CDR3 spans 15 amino acids. Here the CDR3 DNA reads TGTGCCAGTAGTAAGACAGGCCTAGGGGATCAGCCCCAGCATTTT. Translated: CASSKTGLGDQPQHF.

The gene calls are TRBV5-4 and TRBJ1-1; D uncertain. The CDR3 totals 16 residues. CDR1 and CDR2 (germline): SGHNT, YYREEE (reference sequence). V lost 4 bases, J lost 0 bases, and 16 bases lay in between. The CDR3 DNA reads TGTGCCAGCAGCCCCGCCCGCGCGATTCTGAACACTGAAGCTTTCTTT. Its protein is CASSPARAILNTEAFF.

The J gene is TRBJ2-5, the V gene TRBV11-2; 15 nucleotides agree with TRBD2. The J segment lost 5 bases and the V segment lost 4 bases, leaving 5 bases of the junction unmatched. CDR1 SGHAT and CDR2 FQNNGV come from the germline V gene. CDR3 length: 16 residues. CDR3 nucleotides: TGTGCCAGCAGCTCCGGGACTAGCGGGGGGAGGGAGACCCAGTACTTC. This codes for CASSSGTSGGRETQYF.

This chain links TRBV30 with TRBJ1-6, with 9 bases that match TRBD1. CDR1 GTSNPN and CDR2 SVGIG come from the germline V gene (reference sequence). The CDR3 consists of 14 residues. V was clipped by 3 bases and J by 7 bases; unmatched bases: 4. The CDR3 coding sequence is TGTGCCTGGAGATCCGGGACAGGGAATTCACCCCTCCACTTT. This sequence encodes CAWRSGTGNSPLHF. The full variable domain, with the rest looked up from reference TRBV30 and TRBJ1-6, is SQTIHQWPATLVQPVGSPLSLECTVEGTSNPNLYWYRQAAGRGLQLLFYSVGIGQISSEVPQNLSASRPQDRQFILSSKKLLLSDSGFYLCAWRSGTGNSPLHFGNGTRLTVT.

This rearrangement joins TRBV6-5 to TRBJ1-5; D perhaps matches TRBD1 (5 bases). This CDR3 contains 14 residues. V shed 6 bases and J shed 2 bases, with 11 bases lying between them. CDR1 is MNHEY, CDR2 SVGAGI, per germline. DNA of the CDR3: TGTGCCAGCAGGGGGCCTTCGGGCAATCAGCCCCAGCATTTT. Its translation is CASRGPSGNQPQHF.

This sequence joins TRBV4-2 and TRBJ2-1; 16 positions agree with TRBD2. This CDR3 region has 16 residues. V was pared by 3 bases and J by 9 bases, with 5 bases of the junction left unmatched. The germline CDR1 and CDR2 sequences are LGHNA and YNFKEQ. CDR3: CASSHPGTSGGGEQFF. Here the CDR3 DNA reads TGTGCCAGCAGCCATCCCGGGACTAGCGGGGGGGGTGAGCAGTTCTTC.

The CDR3 nucleotides are TGTGCCTGGAGTGTATCGGGCAGGGTATCCGGCTACACCTTC. Translated, it gives CAWSVSGRVSGYTF. The rearrangement joins TRBV30 to TRBJ1-2; D might be TRBD1 (5 bases). The V end was cut by 0 bases, the J end by 8 bases, with 16 bases between. The germline CDR1 and CDR2 sequences are GTSNPN and SVGIG (reference sequence). The CDR3 runs 14 residues.

The genes are TRBV30 and TRBJ2-6; 7 nucleotides agree with TRBD1. The V gene end was trimmed by 4 bases and the J gene end by 11 bases; junction bases not matched to a gene: 2. From germline, CDR1 is GTSNPN and CDR2 SVGIG (reference sequence). The CDR3 has 11 residues. The CDR3 region has the DNA TGTGCCTGGACCGACAGGGACGTCCTGACTTTC. Translation: CAWTDRDVLTF.

The chain has TRBV19 and TRBJ2-1; the D gene is possibly TRBD1 (7 bases). Germline assignment: CDR1 LNHDA and CDR2 SQIVND (reference sequence). Trimming took 9 bases from V and 3 from J, leaving 24 bases between them. The CDR3 contains 17 residues. CDR3 amino acids: CASRPQGDLLLYNEQFF. Written as DNA, the CDR3 is TGTGCCAGCCGACCCCAGGGGGACTTACTTCTCTACAATGAGCAGTTCTTC.

A single count supports this clone. The chain uses TRBV30 and TRBJ2-1, with 12 bases aligning to TRBD2. The ends lost 8 bases at V and 6 bases at J; junction bases unmatched: 2. Germline values: CDR1 GTSNPN, CDR2 SVGIG (reference sequence). CDR3 length: 12 amino acids. The CDR3 reads CAGGLAGNEQFF. DNA for the CDR3: TGTGCCGGGGGACTAGCGGGCAATGAGCAGTTCTTC.

V gene TRBV3-1 (or the pseudogene TRBV3-2) combines with J gene TRBJ2-7, with a possible D match to TRBD2 (5 bases). The CDR3 is 12 residues long. The germline V gene has CDR1 LGHDT and CDR2 YNNKEL (reference sequence). The V end was cut by 4 bases, the J end by 9 bases, with 13 bases between. CDR3 residues: CASSPEVGRQYF. The CDR3 region has the DNA TGTGCCAGCAGCCCCGAAGTTGGGAGGCAGTACTTC.

The V call is TRBV6-1, the J call TRBJ1-1; maybe TRBD1 (5 bases). Trimming cost V 3 bases and J 6 bases, with 26 bases left between them. Germline V gene lookup returns CDR1 MNHNS and CDR2 SASEGT. The CDR3 covers 18 residues. Here the CDR3 DNA reads TGTGCCAGCAGTGAGAGGGTCGGGGGAATACCGAACACGGCTGAAGCTTTCTTT. It is translated as CASSERVGGIPNTAEAFF.

The V gene is TRBV4-3, the J gene TRBJ2-3; maybe TRBD1 (5 bases). CDR1 and CDR2 (germline): LGHNA, YSLEER. The CDR3 runs to 15 residues. Trimming left V 0 bases short and J 2 bases short, with 9 bases between. The CDR3 region has the DNA TGCGCCAGCAGCCAAGACAGGGTCCCCACAGATACGCAGTATTTT. Translating gives CASSQDRVPTDTQYF.

V and J are TRBV7-9 and TRBJ2-5, with D possibly TRBD2 on 7 matching bases. CDR3 size: 14 residues. V lost 8 bases to trimming and J lost 5 bases, with 18 bases between them. The germline CDR1 and CDR2 sequences are SEHNR and FQNEAQ (reference sequence). In DNA, the CDR3 is TGTGCCAGCTCTAAGGGGGGGGTGATGGAGACCCAGTACTTC. The encoded protein is CASSKGGVMETQYF.

The V and J genes are TRBV7-3 and TRBJ1-1; TRBD1 aligns across 8 bases. CDR1 is SGHTA, CDR2 FQGTGA, per germline. The V segment lost 5 bases and the J segment 1 base; nucleotides outside the gene matches: 15. This CDR3 comprises 18 residues. The CDR3 reads CASSPYAASGTGNTEAFF. The CDR3 nucleotides read TGTGCCAGCAGCCCCTACGCCGCCTCCGGGACAGGGAACACTGAAGCTTTCTTT.